This T cell receptor beta chain appears in the sequencing data of a study of T-cell reconstitution after alpha-beta-depleted transplantation in children. The table lists this clonotype with a few counts. The germline V gene has CDR1 SQVTM and CDR2 ANQGSEA. The CDR3 has 13 residues. Trimming removed 7 bases from V and 8 bases from J, with 18 bases in between. Unique molecular identifiers featured in how the TCRbeta library was prepared. TCRdb independently ran MiXCR on the PCR reads; one entry per CDR3 protein. The sample has 500,000 or so distinct CDR3 sequences; about 33% are singletons. The starting material was PBMCs from the stem cell graft donor, obtained from the stem cell graft. This receptor was obtained from a human donor who donated a stem cell graft to a child with aplastic anemia. V gene TRBV29-1 combines with J gene TRBJ2-1, with D possibly TRBD2 on 6 matching bases. CDR3 region: CSAIRRGFDEQFF. CDR3 in DNA: TGCAGCGCCATTCGGAGGGGTTTCGATGAGCAGTTCTTC.